The 10 T cell receptor beta chains given below trace back to one sample, sequenced in a study of cytomegalovirus exposure and HLA in healthy donors. With 60 Vbeta and 13 Jbeta primers, the PCR was carried out. Data came from immunoSEQ multiplex PCR; TCRdb stores just in-frame clones and leaves some out. Seen here are 110,000 or so clones, over 60% observed once, and the top ten hold roughly 8.3%. Sequences were obtained from PBMCs. The source is a man younger than 30 in good health and CMV-seropositive.

This clone was found once. Germline is not matched at one junction end, which may reflect a read error. The chain joins TRBV7-8 to TRBJ2-3, with 9 bases identical to TRBD1. The CDR3 is made up of 15 amino acids. Germline-derived CDR1 and CDR2 are SGHVS and FQNEAQ. CDR3 region: CASSTGTGHTDAQYF. CDR3 in DNA: TGTGCCAGCAGCACCGGGACAGGGCACACAGATGCGCAGTATTTT.

CDR3 nucleotide sequence: TGTGCCAGCAGCTACCGGACAGGGATTGGGACTGAAGCTTTCTTT. Translated, it gives CASSYRTGIGTEAFF. This rearrangement joins TRBV7-8 to TRBJ1-1; 8 bases are a match to TRBD1. Germline V gives CDR1 SGHVS, CDR2 FQNEAQ. The CDR3 totals 15 residues. V trimming: 4 bases; J trimming: 5 bases; junction bases outside the gene matches: 9.

This clone was seen a few times. The rearrangement joins TRBV6-6 to TRBJ1-1; no definite D call. V gave up 0 bases and J gave up 8 bases, with 10 bases separating them. This CDR3 region has 13 residues. Germline lookup yields CDR1 MNHNY and CDR2 SVGAGI (reference sequence). For the CDR3, the DNA is TGTGCCAGCAGTTACTCAGGCGGGCCCGAAGCTTTCTTT. Translating it yields CASSYSGGPEAFF.

V usage is TRBV7-2 and J usage is TRBJ1-5; no definite D call. V shed 1 base and J shed 6 bases, with 10 bases lying between them. CDR3 length equals 14 residues. Germline CDR1 SGHTA, CDR2 FQGNSA. CDR3 DNA: TGTGCCAGCAGCTTAGTCGGGTCCGGTCAGCCCCAGCATTTT. Translating gives CASSLVGSGQPQHF.

V gene TRBV29-1 combines with J gene TRBJ2-7; TRBD2 matches 7 bases. Trimming took 4 bases from V and 2 from J; bases not matched to a gene: 5. The CDR3 runs to 13 residues. Per germline, CDR1 SQVTM and CDR2 ANQGSEA. CDR3 protein: CSVVGGNPYEQYF. In DNA form, the CDR3 reads TGCAGCGTTGTGGGAGGGAACCCCTACGAGCAGTACTTC.

The V gene is TRBV5-6, the J gene TRBJ2-7; TRBD1 matches at 8 bases. The CDR3 contains 15 residues. J was trimmed by 0 bases and V by 4 bases; bases with no gene match: 6. CDR1 and CDR2 (germline): SGHDT, YYEEEE. The CDR3 DNA reads TGTGCCAGCAGCCCAGGACAGGGTGGCTCCTACGAGCAGTACTTC. Translation gives CASSPGQGGSYEQYF.

The chain carries TRBV5-1 and TRBJ1-2, with 10 bases that match TRBD1. Per the germline V gene, CDR1 is SGHRS and CDR2 is YFSETQ. The CDR3 runs 15 residues. V dropped 3 bases and J dropped 6; count of bases not matched to a gene: 8. DNA for the CDR3: TGCGCCAGCAGCTCAAGGACAGGGGGGGGTGATGGCTACACCTTC. Translation gives CASSSRTGGGDGYTF.

The chain joins TRBV7-9 to TRBJ2-1, with 12 bases matching TRBD2. The CDR3 consists of 14 residues. Trimming removed 5 bases from V and 12 bases from J; junction bases left unmatched: 8. Germline CDR1 is SEHNR and CDR2 is FQNEAQ (reference sequence). The CDR3 nucleotides read TGTGCCAGCAGCAGTCTAGCGGGGGGGGTCGGGCAGTTCTTC. Its translation: CASSSLAGGVGQFF.

The CDR3 nucleotides read TGTGCCAGCAGGACTAGCGGGGGGGCATCAGAGACCCAGTACTTC. As protein: CASRTSGGASETQYF. The chain is built from TRBV27 and TRBJ2-5, with 14 bases identical to TRBD2. This CDR3 has 15 amino acids. CDR1 and CDR2 (germline): MNHEY, SMNVEV (reference sequence). V lost 6 bases, J lost 4 bases, and 4 bases stayed unmatched.

CDR3 sequence (DNA): TGTGCCAGCAGCCAGGGGGACCACCGGGAGCAGTACTTC. It codes for CASSQGDHREQYF. The chain is built from TRBV7-2 and TRBJ2-7; 7 positions match TRBD1. J gave up 7 bases and V 5 bases, and 8 bases lay outside the gene matches. The CDR3 length is 13 residues. CDR1 and CDR2 (germline): SGHTA, FQGNSA.